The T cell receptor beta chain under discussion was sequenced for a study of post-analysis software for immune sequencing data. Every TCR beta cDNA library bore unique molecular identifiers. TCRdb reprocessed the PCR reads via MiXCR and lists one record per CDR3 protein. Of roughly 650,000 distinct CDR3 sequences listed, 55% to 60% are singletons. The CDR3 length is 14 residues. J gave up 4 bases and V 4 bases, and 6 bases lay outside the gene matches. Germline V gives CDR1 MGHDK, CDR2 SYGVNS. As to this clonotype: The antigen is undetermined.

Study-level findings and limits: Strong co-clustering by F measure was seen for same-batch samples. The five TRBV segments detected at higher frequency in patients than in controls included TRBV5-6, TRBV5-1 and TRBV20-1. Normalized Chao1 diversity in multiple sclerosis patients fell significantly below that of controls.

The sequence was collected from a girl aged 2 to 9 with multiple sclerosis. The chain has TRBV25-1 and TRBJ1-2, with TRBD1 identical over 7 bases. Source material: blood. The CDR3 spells CASSVTGASYGYTF. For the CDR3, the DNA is TGTGCCAGCAGTGTCACAGGGGCCTCCTATGGCTACACCTTC.